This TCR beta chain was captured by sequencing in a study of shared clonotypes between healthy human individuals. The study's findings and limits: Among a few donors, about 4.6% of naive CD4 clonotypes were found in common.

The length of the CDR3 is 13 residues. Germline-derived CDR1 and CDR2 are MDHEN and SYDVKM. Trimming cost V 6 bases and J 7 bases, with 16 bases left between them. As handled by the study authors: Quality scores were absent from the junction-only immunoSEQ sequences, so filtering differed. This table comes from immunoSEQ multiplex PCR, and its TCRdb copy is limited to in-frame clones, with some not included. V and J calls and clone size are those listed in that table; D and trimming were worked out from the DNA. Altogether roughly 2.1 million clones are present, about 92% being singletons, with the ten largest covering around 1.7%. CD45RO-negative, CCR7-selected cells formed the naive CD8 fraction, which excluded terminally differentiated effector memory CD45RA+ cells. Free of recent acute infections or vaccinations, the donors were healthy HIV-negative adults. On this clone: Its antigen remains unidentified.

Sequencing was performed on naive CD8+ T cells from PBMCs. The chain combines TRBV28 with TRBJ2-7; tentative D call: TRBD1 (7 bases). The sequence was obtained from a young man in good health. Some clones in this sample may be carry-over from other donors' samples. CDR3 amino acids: CASRLTGEEEQYF. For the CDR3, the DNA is TGTGCCAGCAGGCTAACAGGGGAGGAAGAGCAGTACTTC.